These 16 T cell receptor beta chains originate from one sample sequenced in a study of Ad26.COV2.S vaccination and SARS-CoV-2 variants. Clones were read by immunoSEQ multiplex PCR, and TCRdb kept only the in-frame ones, dropping some. Among about 350,000 clones listed, about 87% were seen once. Treatment described: over 15 received Ad26.COV2.S at low or high dose, single or two shots; five or six received placebo; per-sample allocation not given. Vaccine and placebo recipients were sampled on day 63 after the first injection. The sequencing here drew on peripheral blood, taken in a trial of Ad26.COV2.S vaccine versus placebo. The receptor source for this set is a person between 18 and 60 years old who received the Ad26.COV2.S COVID-19 vaccine or a placebo.

V and J are TRBV9 and TRBJ1-2; D not resolved. CDR1 and CDR2 from the germline V gene are SGDLS and YYNGEE. The CDR3 is 16 amino acids. Trimming removed 0 bases from V and 2 bases from J, with 14 bases in between. The CDR3: CASSVERPDLNYGYTF. The CDR3 coding sequence is TGTGCCAGCAGCGTAGAAAGACCTGACCTAAACTATGGCTACACCTTC.

The count of this clone is one. V is TRBV7-6 and J is TRBJ1-4; D is unclear. V was pared by 2 bases and J by 7 bases, with 11 bases between. This CDR3 is 14 amino acids long. Germline loops: CDR1 SGHVS, CDR2 FNYEAQ. In nucleotides, the CDR3 is TGTGCCAGCAGCTTACAGGAAAAGGGTGAAAAACTGTTTTTT. Translated, it gives CASSLQEKGEKLFF. Full variable domain (outside the CDR3, taken from reference TRBV7-6 and TRBJ1-4): GAGVSQSPRYKVTKRGQDVALRCDPISGHVSLYWYRQALGQGPEFLTYFNYEAQQDKSGLPNDRFSAERPEGSISTLTIQRTEQRDSAMYRCASSLQEKGEKLFFGSGTQLSVL.

The chain is built from TRBV28 and TRBJ1-1; TRBD1 matches 7 bases. After removal of 2 bases from V and 5 bases from J, the junction contained 8 bases not matched to a gene. Germline V CDR1 and CDR2: MDHEN, SYDVKM. There are 15 residues in the CDR3. The CDR3 nucleotides read TGTGCCAGCAGTTTAAGAGGGGGCGTTCGGACTGAAGCTTTCTTT. Amino acid sequence: CASSLRGGVRTEAFF. The full variable domain, rest sourced from reference TRBV28 and TRBJ1-1, is DVKVTQSSRYLVKRTGEKVFLECVQDMDHENMFWYRQDPGLGLRLIYFSYDVKMKEKGDIPEGYSVSREKKERFSLILESASTNQTSMYLCASSLRGGVRTEAFFGQGTRLTVV.

The chain links TRBV6-2 or TRBV6-3 to TRBJ2-2; no clear D. V lost 5 bases, J lost 0 bases, and 4 bases lay in between. The CDR3 has 13 residues. Germline lookup yields CDR1 MNHEY and CDR2 SVGEGT. CDR3 loop: CASSGANTGELFF. The CDR3 bases are TGTGCCAGCAGTGGGGCGAACACCGGGGAGCTGTTTTTT.

The chain links TRBV2 to TRBJ1-2; D unclear. The CDR3 contains 14 residues. Looked up from germline, CDR1 is SNHLY and CDR2 is FYNNEI. V was pared by 3 bases and J by 4 bases, with 12 bases between. CDR3: CASSDGRLGYGYTF. DNA for the CDR3: TGTGCCAGCAGTGATGGACGATTAGGCTATGGCTACACCTTC.

The chain is built from TRBV20-1 and TRBJ2-7; TRBD2 is a possible D gene (5 bases). Trimming took 5 bases from V and 3 from J, leaving 8 bases between them. Germline-derived CDR1 and CDR2 are DFQATT and SNEGSKA (reference sequence). The CDR3 has 11 amino acids. CDR3 nucleotides: TGCAGTGCTGCCCGGGGCTACGAGCAGTACTTC. Its protein product is CSAARGYEQYF.

This clone has only one observation. The chain carries TRBV7-9 and TRBJ2-7; D uncertain. Germline CDR1 and CDR2: SEHNR and FQNEAQ (reference sequence). This CDR3 has 13 residues. V was pared by 1 base and J by 0 bases, with 4 bases between. CDR3 DNA sequence: TGTGCCAGCAGCTTAGGGTTCTCCTACGAGCAGTACTTC. Its translation: CASSLGFSYEQYF.

This rearrangement joins TRBV27 to TRBJ1-1, with 7 bases aligning to TRBD1. Germline-derived CDR1 and CDR2 are MNHEY and SMNVEV (reference sequence). This CDR3 has 15 residues. V lost 5 bases, J lost 8 bases, and 14 bases stayed unmatched. The CDR3, as DNA: TGTGCCAGCAGTCCACGGACAGGTGGGACAAGGGAAGCTTTCTTT. Amino acids: CASSPRTGGTREAFF.

V usage is TRBV30 and J usage is TRBJ2-1; 12 bases align to TRBD1. The CDR3 covers 14 residues. Germline trimming cut 4 bases from V and 8 bases from J; bases unmatched to any gene: 6. Germline CDR1 is GTSNPN and CDR2 is SVGIG (reference sequence). The CDR3 coding sequence is TGTGCCTGGAACTACGGGACAGGGGGCGATGAGCAGTTCTTC. This codes for CAWNYGTGGDEQFF.

V usage is TRBV7-3 and J usage is TRBJ2-7; the D is unclear. This CDR3 region has 13 residues. Germline CDR1 and CDR2: SGHTA and FQGTGA. Trimming pared 2 bases from V and 2 bases from J, leaving 7 bases between. The CDR3 nucleotides read TGTGCCAGCAGCTTATCCGGAGCCTACGAGCAGTACTTC. This sequence encodes CASSLSGAYEQYF.

The chain couples TRBV3-1 (or the pseudogene TRBV3-2) to TRBJ1-5; D unresolved. Germline V gives CDR1 LGHDT, CDR2 YNNKEL (reference sequence). This CDR3 has 12 residues. Trimming cost V 4 bases and J 2 bases, with 3 bases left between them. This CDR3 is CASSLRNQPQHF. The CDR3 DNA is TGTGCCAGCAGCCTACGCAATCAGCCCCAGCATTTT.

J is TRBJ2-7 and V is TRBV11-1; TRBD1 agrees at 9 bases. CDR3 length equals 15 residues. Trimming removed 5 bases from V and 0 bases from J; junction bases left unmatched: 5. Germline CDR1 is SGHAT and CDR2 is FQDESV (reference sequence). As DNA, the CDR3 is TGTGCCAGCAGCCCTAGGACAGGGGCCTCCTACGAGCAGTACTTC. Amino acid sequence: CASSPRTGASYEQYF.

V and J are TRBV7-6 and TRBJ1-4, with D unresolved. The ends were cut back, 2 bases at V and 5 bases at J, with 9 bases in the middle. This CDR3 has 14 amino acids. The germline V gene encodes CDR1 SGHVS and CDR2 FNYEAQ. CDR3 sequence (DNA): TGTGCCAGCAGCTTATATGGGTCGAATGAAAAACTGTTTTTT. Amino acid sequence: CASSLYGSNEKLFF.

The DNA for the CDR3 is TGTGCCAGCAGCTTACGAGGACGGCAGGGCCACTACGAGCAGTACTTC. Protein sequence: CASSLRGRQGHYEQYF. The chain links TRBV11-2 to TRBJ2-7; D might be TRBD1 (5 bases). The CDR3 has 16 residues. The V gene lost 2 bases and the J gene lost 3 bases, with 17 bases spanning the gap. Germline V CDR1 and CDR2: SGHAT, FQNNGV.

This clone was found a few times. This sequence joins TRBV19 and TRBJ1-1; D is unresolved. The CDR3 is 13 residues long. Trimming cost V 5 bases and J 5 bases, with 12 bases left between them. Germline CDR1 LNHDA, CDR2 SQIVND (reference sequence). The DNA for the CDR3 is TGTGCCAGTAGTCCACGGAGAGGGACTGAAGCTTTCTTT. Its protein product is CASSPRRGTEAFF.

The genes are TRBV24-1 and TRBJ2-2; D may be TRBD2 (6 bases). The CDR3 extends over 17 amino acids. The V end was cut by 3 bases, the J end by 2 bases, with 15 bases between. Germline loops: CDR1 KGHDR, CDR2 SFDVKD. This CDR3 is CATSDQLPGLNTGELFF. For the CDR3, the DNA is TGTGCCACCAGTGATCAGCTACCGGGACTCAACACCGGGGAGCTGTTTTTT.